This TCR beta chain was documented in a study of spatial heterogeneity in lung cancer. Turning to the study itself: In raw reads, more than 8.5 appearances on average were recorded for each unique TCR and UMI combination.

The time point denotes: sample taken at primary tumor resection. No cell sorting; template was whole RNA from tumor, lung tissue or PBMC. Via MiXCR, TCRdb re-called the 5' RACE reads, giving one row per CDR3 protein. The sample has approximately 2,500 distinct CDR3 sequences, roughly 4.4% seen once. By proportion, this clonotype is medium-sized. This specimen was normal lung tissue next to the tumor, taken at surgery. This TCR derives from a female donor with early-stage non-small cell lung cancer.

CDR3 DNA sequence: TGCGCCAGCGGCCGACTAGCGGGGACCCAAGAGACCCAGTACTTC. Its translation is CASGRLAGTQETQYF. The chain combines TRBV5-1 with TRBJ2-5, with TRBD2 matching 11 bases. The V gene end was trimmed by 7 bases and the J gene end by 1 base; junction bases not matched to a gene: 6. CDR3 length equals 15 residues. Germline CDR1 is SGHRS and CDR2 is YFSETQ.